Presented here are 29 T cell receptor beta chains from one specimen sequenced in a study of T cells after yellow fever vaccination. TCRdb ran MiXCR on the 5' RACE reads and lists one entry per CDR3 protein. The sample consists of 600,000 to 750,000 distinct CDR3 sequences, 10% to 15% of them appearing once. The material sequenced was PBMCs, taken on the day of the yellow fever booster vaccination. The receptors derive from a man in his thirties or forties who received the YFV17D yellow fever vaccine.

This clonotype has only a few counts. The CDR3, as DNA: TGTGCCAGCAGTCCGCCTGGCGTCGGGGAGCAGTACTTC. It encodes CASSPPGVGEQYF. The chain has TRBV3-1 and TRBJ2-7; D uncertain. This CDR3 comprises 13 residues. CDR1 is LGHDT, CDR2 YNNKEL, per germline (reference sequence). V lost 6 bases, J lost 7 bases, and 16 bases lay in between.

This clonotype was observed a few times. The chain uses TRBV10-3 and TRBJ2-5; D gene unclear. Trimming stripped 0 bases from V and 3 bases from J, with 11 bases between. The CDR3 spans 15 residues. Germline CDR1 and CDR2: ENHRY and SYGVKD. CDR3 sequence reads: CAISESSPLEETQYF. The DNA for the CDR3 is TGTGCCATCAGTGAGTCGTCCCCCTTGGAAGAGACCCAGTACTTC.

This sequence joins TRBV11-2 and TRBJ2-7, with D maybe TRBD1 (5 bases). This CDR3 spans 13 amino acids. V lost 1 base and J lost 7, with 11 bases in between. CDR1 SGHAT and CDR2 FQNNGV come from the germline V gene. The CDR3 loop reads CASSLGGVWEQYF. The CDR3 nucleotides read TGTGCCAGCAGCTTAGGGGGCGTCTGGGAGCAGTACTTC.

The rearrangement uses TRBV20-1 and TRBJ2-7; D perhaps matches TRBD2 (5 bases). V was cut by 3 bases and J by 0 bases, with 12 bases left in between. The germline gives CDR1 DFQATT, CDR2 SNEGSKA (reference sequence). The CDR3 loop spans 14 amino acids. The CDR3 spells CSASRAEDSYEQYF. As DNA, the CDR3 is TGCAGTGCTAGTAGGGCGGAGGACTCCTACGAGCAGTACTTC.

The chain links TRBV29-1 to TRBJ2-2; 9 bases agree with TRBD2. Germline CDR1 SQVTM, CDR2 ANQGSEA. The CDR3 consists of 14 residues. The trim removed 7 bases at V and 6 bases at J, leaving 9 bases unmatched. The chain's CDR3 is CSARGAGGPGELFF. The DNA for the CDR3 is TGCAGCGCCAGGGGAGCGGGAGGACCCGGGGAGCTGTTTTTT.

CDR3 amino acids: CASSFELEETQYF. The CDR3 bases are TGTGCCAGCAGCTTCGAGTTAGAAGAGACCCAGTACTTC. The chain has TRBV11-2 and TRBJ2-5; D remains ambiguous. V was shortened by 3 bases and J by 3 bases, with 8 bases between the two germline ends. CDR1 and CDR2 (germline): SGHAT, FQNNGV. The CDR3 extends over 13 amino acids.

The V gene is TRBV14, the J gene TRBJ2-1, with D possibly called TRBD1 or TRBD2 (6 bases each). The CDR3 is 15 residues long. Germline V gives CDR1 SGHDN, CDR2 FVKESK. The V gene lost 0 bases and the J gene lost 6 bases, with 12 bases spanning the gap. The CDR3 sequence is CASSQDLGGLNEQFF. For the CDR3, the DNA is TGTGCCAGCAGCCAAGACCTGGGGGGCCTCAATGAGCAGTTCTTC.

Only a few counts were recorded for this clonotype. This rearrangement joins TRBV5-8 to TRBJ2-7; no reliable D call. The ends were cut back, 4 bases at V and 3 bases at J, with 17 bases in the middle. CDR3 size: 15 residues. Germline V gene lookup returns CDR1 SGHTS and CDR2 YDEGEE. CDR3 loop: CASSLPGRQNYEQYF. The DNA of the CDR3 is TGTGCCAGCAGCCTCCCCGGACGCCAGAACTACGAGCAGTACTTC.

This clonotype was counted a few times. The chain joins TRBV19 to TRBJ2-1, with D possibly TRBD1 on 5 matching bases. There are 15 residues in the CDR3. The V end lost 3 bases, the J end lost 7 bases, and 16 bases lay between the germline ends. Per germline, CDR1 LNHDA and CDR2 SQIVND (reference sequence). As DNA, the CDR3 is TGTGCCAGTAGTATGGGGCGTGAACGGTCAAATGAGCAGTTCTTC. It translates to CASSMGRERSNEQFF.

About this clonotype itself: The junction departs from germline at one end; a sequencing error may be responsible. This chain connects TRBV20-1 to TRBJ2-1; 15 positions match TRBD2. The CDR3 loop spans 17 amino acids. CDR1 is DFQATT, CDR2 SNEGSKA, per germline (reference sequence). In nucleotides, the CDR3 is TGCTGTGCTACCGGGACTAGCGGGAGGCTGATCCACAATGAGCAGTTCTTC. It specifies CCATGTSGRLIHNEQFF.

This rearrangement joins TRBV7-3 to TRBJ2-1; 9 bases agree with TRBD2. The CDR3 is made up of 16 amino acids. J lost 5 bases, V lost 5 bases, and 10 bases had no gene match. In germline, CDR1 is SGHTA, CDR2 FQGTGA. CDR3 coding DNA: TGTGCCAGCAGCATCACTACGGGACTAGCCGACAATGAGCAGTTCTTC. Protein product: CASSITTGLADNEQFF.

The chain links TRBV6-5 to TRBJ2-1; 11 nucleotides agree with TRBD2. The CDR3 consists of 15 residues. Unmatched junction bases numbered 5, after V lost 0 bases and J lost 10 bases. Per the germline V gene, CDR1 is MNHEY and CDR2 is SVGAGI. The CDR3 loop reads CASSYSGLADGEQFF. The CDR3 nucleotides are TGTGCCAGCAGTTACTCGGGACTAGCGGACGGGGAGCAGTTCTTC.

This clonotype was found many times. The chain carries TRBV12-3 or TRBV12-4 and TRBJ2-7, with a possible D match to TRBD2 (5 bases). The length of the CDR3 is 14 residues. The V end was cut by 4 bases, the J end by 4 bases, with 14 bases between. The CDR3 reads CASSSERILYEQYF. CDR3 DNA sequence: TGTGCCAGCAGTTCGGAGCGGATACTGTACGAGCAGTACTTC.

The V call is TRBV20-1, the J call TRBJ2-7, with 10 bases aligning to TRBD2. Losses at the gene ends were 4 bases for V and 0 bases for J; bases not matched to a gene: 9. Germline V gene data show CDR1 as DFQATT and CDR2 as SNEGSKA (reference sequence). The CDR3 is 16 amino acids. The CDR3 loop reads CSAIGSGRLSSYEQYF. The CDR3 region has the DNA TGCAGTGCTATCGGTAGCGGGAGGCTGTCCTCCTACGAGCAGTACTTC.

This clonotype was counted ten times or more. This chain joins TRBV18 and TRBJ1-1, with 7 bases that match TRBD1. Germline CDR1 KGHSH, CDR2 LQKENI. Trimming cost V 5 bases and J 3 bases; bases outside gene matches: 15. The CDR3 sequence is 17 residues long. The CDR3 spells CASSSTYLATGDTEAFF. In DNA, the CDR3 is TGTGCCAGCTCATCAACTTACCTTGCCACAGGGGACACTGAAGCTTTCTTT.

A few counts support this clonotype. The chain carries TRBV14 and TRBJ1-1; tentatively, D is TRBD1 (5 bases). The ends were cut back, 1 base at V and 4 bases at J, with 13 bases in the middle. CDR1 is SGHDN, CDR2 FVKESK, per germline. This CDR3 is built from 15 residues. The CDR3 bases are TGTGCCAGCAGCCAAGGGGGGAGTGGGAGCACTGAAGCTTTCTTT. It codes for CASSQGGSGSTEAFF.

The rearrangement joins TRBV24-1 to TRBJ2-3; D is perhaps TRBD2 (6 bases). V dropped 5 bases and J dropped 2 bases, with 13 bases sitting between them. Per the germline V gene, CDR1 is KGHDR and CDR2 is SFDVKD. CDR3 size: 15 residues. This chain's CDR3 is CATSGGADNTDTQYF. For the CDR3, the DNA is TGTGCCACCAGTGGCGGGGCAGACAACACAGATACGCAGTATTTT.

The gene calls are TRBV5-1 and TRBJ2-1; D is unresolved. The CDR3 consists of 15 residues. Trimming left V 5 bases short and J 1 base short, with 13 bases between. Per the germline V gene, CDR1 is SGHRS and CDR2 is YFSETQ. The CDR3 DNA reads as TGCGCCAGCAGACTTCTAGTGGGGTCCTACAATGAGCAGTTCTTC. Protein: CASRLLVGSYNEQFF.

V gene TRBV11-3 combines with J gene TRBJ2-1, with 8 bases lining up with TRBD1. Germline values: CDR1 SGHNT, CDR2 YENEEA. The CDR3 totals 14 residues. V shed 5 bases and J 2 bases; nucleotides not matched to a gene: 2. CDR3 coding DNA: TGTGCCAGCAGCCGGGACAGGACCTACAATGAGCAGTTCTTC. It is translated as CASSRDRTYNEQFF.

This clonotype was recorded many times. The chain carries TRBV7-9 and TRBJ1-5; D not certain. The CDR3 contains 12 residues. V lost 5 bases and J 6 bases, leaving 8 bases between the germline ends. Germline V gene lookup returns CDR1 SEHNR and CDR2 FQNEAQ (reference sequence). The DNA of the CDR3 is TGTGCCAGCAGCGCAGATGTTCAGCCCCAGCATTTT. Encoded protein: CASSADVQPQHF.

The chain links TRBV21-1 to TRBJ2-5; no check of the table's D call, TRBD1, against the DNA was made. TRBV21-1 is described as a pseudogene. The length of the CDR3 is 15 residues. Written as DNA, the CDR3 is TGTGCCAGCAGCAAAGGCAGGGAACTCCAAGAGACCCAGTACTTC. Its translation: CASSKGRELQETQYF.

This clonotype occurred a few times. J is TRBJ2-2 and V is TRBV12-3 or TRBV12-4; 7 bases are a match to TRBD1. The V segment lost 10 bases and the J segment 7 bases; nucleotides outside the gene matches: 3. This CDR3 is built from 11 residues. CDR3: CANRGRGELFF. The CDR3 nucleotides read TGTGCCAACAGGGGACGCGGGGAGCTGTTTTTT.

This clonotype was seen a few times. V and J are TRBV10-3 and TRBJ1-6; 10 bases align to TRBD1. Germline V gene lookup returns CDR1 ENHRY and CDR2 SYGVKD. This CDR3 is built from 13 residues. V was clipped by 7 bases and J by 10 bases; unmatched bases: 4. The CDR3 region is CAINGDRGSPLHF. The CDR3 DNA reads as TGTGCCATCAACGGGGACAGGGGATCACCCCTCCACTTT.

The chain uses TRBV11-3 and TRBJ2-3, with D maybe TRBD2 (6 bases). V was cut by 5 bases and J by 3 bases, with 12 bases left in between. The CDR3 runs to 14 residues. The germline V gene has CDR1 SGHNT and CDR2 YENEEA. The CDR3 here is CASSPESGTDTQYF. DNA of the CDR3: TGTGCCAGCAGCCCAGAGAGCGGGACAGATACGCAGTATTTT.

This clonotype was detected only a few times. The gene calls are TRBV20-1 and TRBJ2-1, with TRBD2 identical over 13 bases. This CDR3 is 15 amino acids long. The germline CDR1 and CDR2 sequences are DFQATT and SNEGSKA (reference sequence). The ends lost 3 bases at V and 4 bases at J; junction bases unmatched: 3. Written as DNA, the CDR3 is TGCAGTGCTAGCGGGACTAGCGGGATTTACAATGAGCAGTTCTTC. This sequence encodes CSASGTSGIYNEQFF.

The rearrangement links TRBV6-2 or TRBV6-3 to TRBJ2-3; no definite D call. Trimming pared 7 bases from V and 3 bases from J, leaving 8 bases between. Germline-derived CDR1 and CDR2 are MNHEY and SVGEGT. The CDR3 length is 12 residues. The CDR3 protein is CASTRATDTQYF. The CDR3 bases are TGTGCCAGCACCCGAGCGACAGATACGCAGTATTTT.

There are a few counts of this clonotype. The chain combines TRBV14 with TRBJ1-1; D unresolved. The ends were cut back, 0 bases at V and 10 bases at J, with 3 bases in the middle. The germline V gene has CDR1 SGHDN and CDR2 FVKESK. The CDR3 spans 10 residues. The CDR3 protein is CASSQDRAFF. In DNA form, the CDR3 reads TGTGCCAGCAGCCAAGATAGAGCTTTCTTT. The full variable domain, its missing parts supplied by reference TRBV14 and TRBJ1-1, is EAGVTQFPSHSVIEKGQTVTLRCDPISGHDNLYWYRRVMGKEIKFLLHFVKESKQDESGMPNNRFLAERTGGTYSTLKVQPAELEDSGVYFCASSQDRAFFGQGTRLTVV.

V and J are TRBV6-2 or TRBV6-3 and TRBJ2-1; possibly TRBD1 or TRBD2 for D (5 bases each). This CDR3 region has 15 residues. Germline CDR1 reads MNHEY; CDR2 reads SVGEGT. V lost 4 bases to trimming and J lost 7 bases, with 17 bases between them. In DNA, the CDR3 is TGTGCCAGCAGTTGGCTAGAAGAGAGGGGTAATGAGCAGTTCTTC. Protein sequence: CASSWLEERGNEQFF.

This clonotype turned up a few times. The chain recombines TRBV9 with TRBJ2-3; TRBD2 might be the D (6 bases). CDR3 length: 18 residues. V was trimmed by 4 bases and J by 1 base, leaving 22 bases between them. Germline CDR1 reads SGDLS; CDR2 reads YYNGEE. In DNA form, the CDR3 reads TGTGCCAGCAGCCCCTATGCTCACCTCTCGGGGGGCACAGATACGCAGTATTTT. It yields the protein CASSPYAHLSGGTDTQYF.